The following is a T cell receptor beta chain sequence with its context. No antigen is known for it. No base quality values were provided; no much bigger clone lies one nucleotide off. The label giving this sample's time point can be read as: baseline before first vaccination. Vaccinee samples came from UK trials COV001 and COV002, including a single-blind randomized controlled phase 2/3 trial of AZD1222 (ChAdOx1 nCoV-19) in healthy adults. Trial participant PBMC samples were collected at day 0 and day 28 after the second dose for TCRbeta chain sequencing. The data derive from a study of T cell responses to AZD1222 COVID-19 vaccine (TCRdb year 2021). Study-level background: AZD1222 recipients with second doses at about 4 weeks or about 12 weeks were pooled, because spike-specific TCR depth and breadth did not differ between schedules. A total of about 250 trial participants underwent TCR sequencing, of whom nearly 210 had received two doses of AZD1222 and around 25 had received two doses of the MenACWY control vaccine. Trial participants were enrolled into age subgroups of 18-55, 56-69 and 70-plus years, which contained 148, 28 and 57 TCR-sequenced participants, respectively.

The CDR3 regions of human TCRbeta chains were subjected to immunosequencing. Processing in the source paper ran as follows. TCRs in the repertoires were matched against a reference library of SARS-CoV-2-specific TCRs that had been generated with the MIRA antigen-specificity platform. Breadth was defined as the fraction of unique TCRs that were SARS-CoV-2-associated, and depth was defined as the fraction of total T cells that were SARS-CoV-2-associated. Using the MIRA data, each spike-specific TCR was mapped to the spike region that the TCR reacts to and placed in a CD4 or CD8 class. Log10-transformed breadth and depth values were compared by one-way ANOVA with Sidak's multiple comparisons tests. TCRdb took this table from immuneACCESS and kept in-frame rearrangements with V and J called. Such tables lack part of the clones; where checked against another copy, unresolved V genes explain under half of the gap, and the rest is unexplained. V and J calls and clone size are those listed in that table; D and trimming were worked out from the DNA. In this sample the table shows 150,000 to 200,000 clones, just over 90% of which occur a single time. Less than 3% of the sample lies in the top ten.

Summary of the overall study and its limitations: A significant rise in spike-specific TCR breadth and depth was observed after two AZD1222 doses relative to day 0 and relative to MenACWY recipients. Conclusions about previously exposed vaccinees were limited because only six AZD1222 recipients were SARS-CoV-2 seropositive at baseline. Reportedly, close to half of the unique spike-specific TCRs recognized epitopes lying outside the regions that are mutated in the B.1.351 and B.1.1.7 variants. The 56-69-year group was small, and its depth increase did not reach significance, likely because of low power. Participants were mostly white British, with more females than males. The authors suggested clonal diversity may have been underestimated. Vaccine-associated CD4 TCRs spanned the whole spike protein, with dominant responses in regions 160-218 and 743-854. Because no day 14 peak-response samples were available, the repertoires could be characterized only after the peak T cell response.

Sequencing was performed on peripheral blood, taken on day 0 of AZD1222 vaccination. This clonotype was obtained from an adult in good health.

The CDR3 has the sequence CASSPPRGTGEETQYF. The DNA reads as follows: TGTGCCAGCAGCCCTCCAAGGGGAACAGGGGAAGAGACCCAGTACTTC. Rearrangement joined TRBV4-2 to TRBJ2-5; 7 of the junction bases match TRBD1. CDR1 and CDR2 (LGHNA, YNFKEQ) derive from the germline V gene. CDR3 length: 16 amino acids, cysteine to phenylalanine. Only the CDR3 part of the read is kept: 48 bases, read in frame from the first base. The germline V end is reduced by 4 bases and the J end by 3 bases; junction bases left unmatched: 11.